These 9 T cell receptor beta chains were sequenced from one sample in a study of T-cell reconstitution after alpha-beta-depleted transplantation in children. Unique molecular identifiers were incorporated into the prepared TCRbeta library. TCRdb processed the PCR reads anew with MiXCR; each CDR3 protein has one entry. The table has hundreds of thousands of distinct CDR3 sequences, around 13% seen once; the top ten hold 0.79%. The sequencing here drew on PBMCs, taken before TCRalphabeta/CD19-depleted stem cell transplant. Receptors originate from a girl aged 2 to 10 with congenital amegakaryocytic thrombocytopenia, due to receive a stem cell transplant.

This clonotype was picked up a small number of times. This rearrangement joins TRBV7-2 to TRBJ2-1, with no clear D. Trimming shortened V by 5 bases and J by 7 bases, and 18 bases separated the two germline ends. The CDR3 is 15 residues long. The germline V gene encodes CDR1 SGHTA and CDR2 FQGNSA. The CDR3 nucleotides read TGTGCCAGCAGCCCTCTGGCGGACCGAAGGAATGAGCAGTTCTTC. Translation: CASSPLADRRNEQFF.

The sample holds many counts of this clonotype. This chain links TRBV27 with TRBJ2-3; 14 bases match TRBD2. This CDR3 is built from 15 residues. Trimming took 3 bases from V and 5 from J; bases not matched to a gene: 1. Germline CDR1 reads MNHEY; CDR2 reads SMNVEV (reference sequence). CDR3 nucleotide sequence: TGTGCCAGCAGTTTTGGGACTAGCGGGGGAGATACGCAGTATTTT. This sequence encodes CASSFGTSGGDTQYF.

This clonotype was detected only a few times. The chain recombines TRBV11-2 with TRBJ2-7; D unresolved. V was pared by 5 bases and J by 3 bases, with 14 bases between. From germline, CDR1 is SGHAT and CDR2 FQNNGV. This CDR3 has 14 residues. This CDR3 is CASSPSAWGYEQYF. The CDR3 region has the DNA TGTGCCAGCAGCCCGTCGGCCTGGGGCTACGAGCAGTACTTC. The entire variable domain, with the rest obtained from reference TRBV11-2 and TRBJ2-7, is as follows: EAGVAQSPRYKIIEKRQSVAFWCNPISGHATLYWYQQILGQGPKLLIQFQNNGVVDDSQLPKDRFSAERLKGVDSTLKIQPAKLEDSAVYLCASSPSAWGYEQYFGPGTRLTVT.

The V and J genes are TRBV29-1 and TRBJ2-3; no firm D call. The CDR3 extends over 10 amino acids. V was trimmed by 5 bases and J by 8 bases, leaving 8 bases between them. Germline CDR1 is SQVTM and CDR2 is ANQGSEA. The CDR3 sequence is CSVSLGTQYF. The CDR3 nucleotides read TGCAGCGTTTCCCTGGGTACGCAGTATTTT.

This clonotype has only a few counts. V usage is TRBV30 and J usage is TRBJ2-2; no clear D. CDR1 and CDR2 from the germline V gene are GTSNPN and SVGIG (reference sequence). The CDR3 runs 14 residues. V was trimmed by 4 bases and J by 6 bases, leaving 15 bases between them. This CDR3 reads CAWTLSSPPGELFF. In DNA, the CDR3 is TGTGCCTGGACCCTTTCTAGTCCGCCCGGGGAGCTGTTTTTT.

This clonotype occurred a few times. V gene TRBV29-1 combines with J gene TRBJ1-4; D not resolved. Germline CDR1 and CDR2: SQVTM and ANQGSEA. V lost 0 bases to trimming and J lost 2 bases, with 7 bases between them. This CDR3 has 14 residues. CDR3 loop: CSVEERRTNEKLFF. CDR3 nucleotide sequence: TGCAGCGTTGAAGAAAGACGGACTAATGAAAAACTGTTTTTT.

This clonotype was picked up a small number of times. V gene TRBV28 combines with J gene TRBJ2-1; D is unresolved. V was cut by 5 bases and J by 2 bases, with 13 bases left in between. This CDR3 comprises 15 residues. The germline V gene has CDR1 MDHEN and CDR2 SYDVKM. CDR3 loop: CASSSVLKTYNEQFF. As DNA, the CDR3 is TGTGCCAGCAGTAGCGTCCTGAAAACCTACAATGAGCAGTTCTTC.

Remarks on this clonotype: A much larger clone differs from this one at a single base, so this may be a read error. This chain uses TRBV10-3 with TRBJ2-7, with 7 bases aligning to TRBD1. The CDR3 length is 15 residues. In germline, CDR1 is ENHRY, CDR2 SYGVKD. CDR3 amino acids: CAISEVQGRTYEQHF. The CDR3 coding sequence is TGTGCCATCAGTGAGGTACAGGGGCGCACCTACGAGCAGCACTTC.

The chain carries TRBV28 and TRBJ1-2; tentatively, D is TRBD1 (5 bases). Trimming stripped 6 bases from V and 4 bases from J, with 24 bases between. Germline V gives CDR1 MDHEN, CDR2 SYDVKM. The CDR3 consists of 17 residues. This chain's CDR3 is CASRNWGRDGSPYGYTF. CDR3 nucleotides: TGTGCCAGCAGAAACTGGGGCCGGGACGGAAGTCCCTATGGCTACACCTTC.